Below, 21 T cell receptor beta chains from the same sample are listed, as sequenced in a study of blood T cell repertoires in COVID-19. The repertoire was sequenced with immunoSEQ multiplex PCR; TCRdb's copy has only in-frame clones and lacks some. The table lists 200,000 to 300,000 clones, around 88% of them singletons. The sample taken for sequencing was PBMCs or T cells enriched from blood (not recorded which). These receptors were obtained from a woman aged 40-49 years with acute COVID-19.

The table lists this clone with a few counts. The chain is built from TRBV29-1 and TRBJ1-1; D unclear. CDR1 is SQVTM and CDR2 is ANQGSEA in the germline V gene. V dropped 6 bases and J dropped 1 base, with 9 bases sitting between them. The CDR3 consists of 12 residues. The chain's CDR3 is CSVRVTNTEAFF. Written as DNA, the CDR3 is TGCAGCGTCCGGGTAACGAACACTGAAGCTTTCTTT.

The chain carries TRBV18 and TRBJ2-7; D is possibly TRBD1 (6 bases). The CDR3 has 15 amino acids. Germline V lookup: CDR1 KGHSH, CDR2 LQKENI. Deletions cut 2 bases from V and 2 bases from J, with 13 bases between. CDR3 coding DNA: TGTGCCAGCTCACCAATCAGGGGCCGTCCCTACGAGCAGTACGTC. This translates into CASSPIRGRPYEQYV.

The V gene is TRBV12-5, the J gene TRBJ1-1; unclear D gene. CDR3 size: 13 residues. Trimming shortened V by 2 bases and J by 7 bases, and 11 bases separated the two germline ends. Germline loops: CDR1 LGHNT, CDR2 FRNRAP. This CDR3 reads CASGLSGLGEAFF. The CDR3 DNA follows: TGTGCTAGTGGTTTGAGCGGGCTGGGTGAAGCTTTCTTT.

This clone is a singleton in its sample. DNA for the CDR3: TGTGCCATCAGTGAGAGGGGACAGGGGACTCTTCAGTACTTC. Translation: CAISERGQGTLQYF. The V and J genes are TRBV10-3 and TRBJ2-4; TRBD1 matches 10 bases. The CDR3 spans 14 residues. CDR1 ENHRY and CDR2 SYGVKD come from the germline V gene. V lost 2 bases, J lost 11 bases, and 6 bases stayed unmatched.

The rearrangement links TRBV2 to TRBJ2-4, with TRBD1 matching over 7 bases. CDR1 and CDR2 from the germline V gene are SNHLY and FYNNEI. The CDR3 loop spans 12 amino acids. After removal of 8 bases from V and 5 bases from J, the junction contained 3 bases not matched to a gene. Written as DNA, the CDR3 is TGTGCCAGCGACGGACAGGAAAACATTCAGTACTTC. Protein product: CASDGQENIQYF. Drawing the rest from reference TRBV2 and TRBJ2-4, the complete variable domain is EPEVTQTPSHQVTQMGQEVILRCVPISNHLYFYWYRQILGQKVEFLVSFYNNEISEKSEIFDDQFSVERPDGSNFTLKIRSTKLEDSAMYFCASDGQENIQYFGAGTRLSVL.

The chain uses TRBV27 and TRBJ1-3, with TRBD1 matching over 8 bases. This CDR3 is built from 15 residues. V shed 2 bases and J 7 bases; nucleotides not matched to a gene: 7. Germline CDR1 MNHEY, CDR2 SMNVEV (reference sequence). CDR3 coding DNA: TGTGCCAGCAGTTTAAACCAGGGGGCGGGTAACACCATATATTTT. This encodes CASSLNQGAGNTIYF.

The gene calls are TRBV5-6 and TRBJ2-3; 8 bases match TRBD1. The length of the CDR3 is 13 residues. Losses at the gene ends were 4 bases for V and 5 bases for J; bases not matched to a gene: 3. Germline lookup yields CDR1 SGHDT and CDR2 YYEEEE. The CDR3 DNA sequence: TGTGCCAGCAGCCTGGACAGGGTAGATACGCAGTATTTT. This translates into CASSLDRVDTQYF.

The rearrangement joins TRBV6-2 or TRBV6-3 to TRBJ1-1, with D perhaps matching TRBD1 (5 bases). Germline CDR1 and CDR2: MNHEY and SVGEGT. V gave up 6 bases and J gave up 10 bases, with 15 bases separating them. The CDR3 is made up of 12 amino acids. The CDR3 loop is CASSFRGAGAFF. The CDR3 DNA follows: TGTGCCAGCAGCTTTAGGGGAGCGGGAGCTTTCTTT.

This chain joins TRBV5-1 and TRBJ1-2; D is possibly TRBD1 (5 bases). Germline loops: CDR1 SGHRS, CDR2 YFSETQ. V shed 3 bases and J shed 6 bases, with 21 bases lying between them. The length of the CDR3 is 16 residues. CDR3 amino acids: CASSSFSQTAANGYTF. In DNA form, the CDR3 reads TGCGCCAGCAGCTCCTTTTCGCAGACAGCAGCGAATGGCTACACCTTC.

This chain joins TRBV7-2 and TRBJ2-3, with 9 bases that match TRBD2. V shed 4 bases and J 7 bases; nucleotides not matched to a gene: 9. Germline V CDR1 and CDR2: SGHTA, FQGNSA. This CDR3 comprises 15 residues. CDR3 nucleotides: TGTGCCAGCAGCTCCCAAGGACCTAGCGGGAATACGCAGTATTTT. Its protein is CASSSQGPSGNTQYF.

CDR3: CSGMKGGSGELFF. CDR3 bases: TGCAGCGGTATGAAAGGGGGCAGCGGGGAGCTGTTTTTT. J is TRBJ2-2 and V is TRBV29-1; the match to TRBD1 covers 7 bases. Germline CDR1 SQVTM, CDR2 ANQGSEA. V was pared by 7 bases and J by 7 bases, with 9 bases of the junction left unmatched. The CDR3 spans 13 residues.

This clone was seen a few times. CDR3 DNA: TGTGCCAGCAGTTCAGGACAGGCCCCCCGCTATGGCTACACCTTC. It is translated as CASSSGQAPRYGYTF. The chain has TRBV6-5 and TRBJ1-2, with 7 bases identical to TRBD1. Germline V gene data show CDR1 as MNHEY and CDR2 as SVGAGI. With V trimmed by 4 bases and J by 4 bases, 9 bases remained unmatched. The CDR3 loop spans 15 amino acids.

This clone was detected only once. CDR3 region: CASSRGFYEQYV. The CDR3 DNA follows: TGTGCCAGCAGCCGAGGTTTCTACGAGCAGTACGTC. The genes are TRBV11-3 and TRBJ2-7, with unresolved D. The CDR3 runs 12 residues. Germline values: CDR1 SGHNT, CDR2 YENEEA. V was clipped by 5 bases and J by 3 bases, with 8 bases between them.

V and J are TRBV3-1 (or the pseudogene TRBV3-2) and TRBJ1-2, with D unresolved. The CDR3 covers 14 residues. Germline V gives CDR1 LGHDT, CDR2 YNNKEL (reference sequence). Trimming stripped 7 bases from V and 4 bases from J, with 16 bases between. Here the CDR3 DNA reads TGTGCCAGCACCTTAAAGGGAGAAGGCTATGGCTACACCTTC. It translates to CASTLKGEGYGYTF.

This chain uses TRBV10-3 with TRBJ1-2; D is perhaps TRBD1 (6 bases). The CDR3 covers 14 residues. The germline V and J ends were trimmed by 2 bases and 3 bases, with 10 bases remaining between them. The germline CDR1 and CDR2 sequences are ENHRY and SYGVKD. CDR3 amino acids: CAISEQQGDYGYTF. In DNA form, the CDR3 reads TGTGCCATCAGTGAGCAACAGGGTGACTATGGCTACACCTTC.

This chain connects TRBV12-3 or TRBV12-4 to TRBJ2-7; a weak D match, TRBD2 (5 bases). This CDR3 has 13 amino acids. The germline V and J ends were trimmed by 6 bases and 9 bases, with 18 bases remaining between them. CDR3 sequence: CASSRRASRMQYV. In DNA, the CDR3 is TGTGCCAGCAGCCGTAGGGCTAGCAGAATGCAGTACGTC.

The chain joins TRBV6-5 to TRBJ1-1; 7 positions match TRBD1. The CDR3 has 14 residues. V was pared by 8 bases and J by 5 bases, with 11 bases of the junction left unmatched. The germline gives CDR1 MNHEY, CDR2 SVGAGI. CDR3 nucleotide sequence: TGTGCCAGCCAAAGGACTAACAGGGGTACTGAAGCTTTCTTT. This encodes CASQRTNRGTEAFF.

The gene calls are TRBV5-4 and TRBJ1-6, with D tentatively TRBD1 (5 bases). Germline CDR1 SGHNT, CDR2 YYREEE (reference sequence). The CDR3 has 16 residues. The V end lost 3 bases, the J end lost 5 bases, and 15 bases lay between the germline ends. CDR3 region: CASSSTGGGDNSPLHF. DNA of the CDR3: TGTGCCAGCAGCTCAACGGGGGGTGGGGATAATTCACCCCTCCACTTT.

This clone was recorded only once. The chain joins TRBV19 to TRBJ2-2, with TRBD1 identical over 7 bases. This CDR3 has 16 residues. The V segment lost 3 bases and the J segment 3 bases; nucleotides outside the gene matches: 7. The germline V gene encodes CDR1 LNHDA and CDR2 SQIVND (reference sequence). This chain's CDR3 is CASSIYHRGDTGELFF. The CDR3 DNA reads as TGTGCCAGTAGTATCTATCACAGGGGAGACACCGGGGAGCTGTTTTTT. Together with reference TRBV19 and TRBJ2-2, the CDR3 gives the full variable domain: DGGITQSPKYLFRKEGQNVTLSCEQNLNHDAMYWYRQDPGQGLRLIYYSQIVNDFQKGDIAEGYSVSREKKESFPLTVTSAQKNPTAFYLCASSIYHRGDTGELFFGEGSRLTVL.

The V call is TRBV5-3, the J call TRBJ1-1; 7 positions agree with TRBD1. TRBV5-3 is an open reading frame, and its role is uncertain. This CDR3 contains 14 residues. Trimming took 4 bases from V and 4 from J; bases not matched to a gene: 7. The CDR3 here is CARSGDSGSTEAFF. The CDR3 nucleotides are TGTGCCAGAAGCGGGGACAGTGGTTCCACTGAAGCTTTCTTT.

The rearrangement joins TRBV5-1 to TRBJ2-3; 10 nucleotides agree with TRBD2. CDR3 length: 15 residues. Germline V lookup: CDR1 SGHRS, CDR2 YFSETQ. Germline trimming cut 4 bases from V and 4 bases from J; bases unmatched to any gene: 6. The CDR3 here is CASSQPSGSADTQYF. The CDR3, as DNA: TGCGCCAGCAGCCAACCTAGCGGGAGTGCAGATACGCAGTATTTT.